This TCR beta chain was sequenced in a study of CD8+ T cells in alopecia areata. Study findings and constraints: The study found higher clonality in lesional than normal scalp, especially in alopecia totalis/universalis.

As regards this clone: What it recognizes is unknown.

CDR1 and CDR2 from the germline V gene are SGHAT and FQDESV (reference sequence). The length of the CDR3 is 17 residues. V lost 5 bases, J lost 4 bases, and 15 bases stayed unmatched. Following extraction, RNA underwent reverse transcription to cDNA, which served as the sequencing template. Clones were sequenced by immunoSEQ multiplex PCR, and TCRdb holds only the in-frame ones, with some missing. The sample has around 100,000 clones, approximately 52% seen once. The sequence came from a human donor in good health. The chain recombines TRBV11-1 with TRBJ2-5, with TRBD1 identical over 8 bases. The sample was CD4+ T cells sorted from blood. CDR3 sequence reads: CASSRRFSGGAGETQYF. The CDR3 bases are TGTGCCAGCAGCCGACGTTTCTCAGGGGGCGCGGGAGAGACCCAGTACTTC.